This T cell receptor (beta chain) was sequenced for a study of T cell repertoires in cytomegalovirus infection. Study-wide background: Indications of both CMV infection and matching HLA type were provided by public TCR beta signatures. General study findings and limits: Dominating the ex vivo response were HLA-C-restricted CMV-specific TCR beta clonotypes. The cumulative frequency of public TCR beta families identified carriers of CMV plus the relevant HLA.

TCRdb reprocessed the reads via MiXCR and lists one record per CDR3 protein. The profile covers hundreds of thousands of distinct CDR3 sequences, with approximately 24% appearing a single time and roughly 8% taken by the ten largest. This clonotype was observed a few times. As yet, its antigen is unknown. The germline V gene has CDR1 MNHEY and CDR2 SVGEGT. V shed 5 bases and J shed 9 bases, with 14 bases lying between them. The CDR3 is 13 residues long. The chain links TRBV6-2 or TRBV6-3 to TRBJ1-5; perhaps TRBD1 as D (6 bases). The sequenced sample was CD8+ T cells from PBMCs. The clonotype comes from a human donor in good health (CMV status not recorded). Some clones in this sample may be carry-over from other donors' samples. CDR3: CASSTYRAVPQHF. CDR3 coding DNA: TGTGCCAGCAGTACGTACAGGGCGGTGCCCCAGCATTTT.